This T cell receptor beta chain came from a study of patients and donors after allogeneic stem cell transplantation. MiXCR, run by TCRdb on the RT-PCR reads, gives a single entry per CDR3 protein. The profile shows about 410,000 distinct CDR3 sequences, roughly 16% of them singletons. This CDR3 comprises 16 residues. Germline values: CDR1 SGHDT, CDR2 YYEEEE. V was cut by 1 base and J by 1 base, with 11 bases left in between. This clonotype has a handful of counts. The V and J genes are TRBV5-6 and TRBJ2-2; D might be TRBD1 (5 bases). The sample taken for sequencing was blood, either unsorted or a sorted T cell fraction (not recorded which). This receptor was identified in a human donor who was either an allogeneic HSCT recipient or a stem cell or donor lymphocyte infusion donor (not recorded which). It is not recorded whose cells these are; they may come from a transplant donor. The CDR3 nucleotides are TGTGCCAGCAGCTTGTCAGGGTCGCTGAACACCGGGGAGCTGTTTTTT. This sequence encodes CASSLSGSLNTGELFF. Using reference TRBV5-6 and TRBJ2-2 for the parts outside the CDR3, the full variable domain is DAGVTQSPTHLIKTRGQQVTLRCSPKSGHDTVSWYQQALGQGPQFIFQYYEEEERQRGNFPDRFSGHQFPNYSSELNVNALLLGDSALYLCASSLSGSLNTGELFFGEGSRLTVL.